The entry below gives a single T cell receptor (beta chain) sequence along with its context. Its cognate antigen is unknown. V lost 4 bases to trimming and J lost 1 base; unmatched junction nucleotides: 5. From germline, CDR1 is SGHRS and CDR2 YFSETQ. This CDR3 contains 16 residues. TCRdb re-analysed the 5' RACE reads in MiXCR, keeping a single row per CDR3 protein. The sample has some 96,000 distinct CDR3 sequences, approximately 4.7% seen once. This entry comes from a study of spatial heterogeneity in lung cancer. Study-level findings and limits: Tracking of tumor mutation counts was seen in expanded intratumoral alpha and beta TCR counts.

The time point denotes: sample taken at primary tumor resection. Unsorted whole RNA from tumor, nontumor lung or frozen PBMC underwent sequencing. The source material was lung tumor tissue, sampled at surgery. This chain connects TRBV5-1 to TRBJ1-6; 7 nucleotides line up with TRBD1. The sequence came from a male donor with early-stage non-small cell lung cancer. DNA of the CDR3: TGCGCCAGCAGCGTGGACAGGACGTCCTATAATTCACCCCTCCACTTT. It yields the protein CASSVDRTSYNSPLHF.